A single sample gave rise to the 22 T cell receptor beta chains below, sequenced in a study of blood T cell repertoires in COVID-19. Generated by immunoSEQ multiplex PCR, the TCRdb table keeps only in-frame clones and is missing some. The data show fewer than 250,000 clones, roughly 81% seen once. The sequenced sample consisted of peripheral blood. The source is a man between 35 and 55 years old with acute or convalescent COVID-19.

This chain connects TRBV4-1 to TRBJ1-1; D is unclear. This CDR3 spans 14 amino acids. V gave up 0 bases and J gave up 2 bases, with 7 bases separating them. From germline, CDR1 is MGHRA and CDR2 YSYEKL. This CDR3 is CASSQDGRNTEAFF. The CDR3 bases are TGCGCCAGCAGCCAAGATGGGCGAAACACTGAAGCTTTCTTT.

The rearrangement links TRBV10-3 to TRBJ1-2, with D unclear. Germline loops: CDR1 ENHRY, CDR2 SYGVKD. With 5 bases removed from V and 2 bases from J, the gap between germline ends came to 9 bases. CDR3 length equals 13 residues. The CDR3 sequence is CAISTTGNYGYTF. CDR3 sequence (DNA): TGTGCCATCAGTACGACCGGGAACTATGGCTACACCTTC.

The gene calls are TRBV5-1 and TRBJ1-4; 9 nucleotides align to TRBD1. CDR3 length: 16 residues. Germline V gene sequence: CDR1 SGHRS, CDR2 YFSETQ. Trimming took 4 bases from V and 7 from J; bases not matched to a gene: 11. The CDR3, as DNA: TGCGCCAGCAGCGCGCCGGAACAGGGGGCTGCTGAAAAACTGTTTTTT. Protein: CASSAPEQGAAEKLFF.

The chain recombines TRBV19 with TRBJ2-1, with TRBD2 matching over 12 bases. The CDR3 totals 16 residues. The V segment lost 1 base and the J segment 4 bases; nucleotides outside the gene matches: 2. The V gene's germline CDR1 is LNHDA and CDR2 SQIVND (reference sequence). CDR3 loop: CASSIAGTSGYNEQFF. The CDR3 DNA is TGTGCCAGTAGTATAGCTGGGACTAGCGGGTACAATGAGCAGTTCTTC.

This clone has more than one count but fewer than ten. The CDR3 here is CASSRKGAGRNEKLFF. The CDR3 DNA sequence: TGTGCCAGCAGCCGAAAGGGGGCAGGACGAAATGAAAAACTGTTTTTT. This sequence joins TRBV21-1 and TRBJ1-4; TRBD1 reflects the table's D call only, with no check against the DNA. TRBV21-1 is a pseudogene. The CDR3 totals 16 residues.

This clone showed up just a few times. The chain uses TRBV7-2 and TRBJ2-3, with D perhaps TRBD2 (7 bases). The CDR3 is made up of 13 amino acids. Germline values: CDR1 SGHTA, CDR2 FQGNSA. Trimming stripped 3 bases from V and 4 bases from J, with 8 bases between. CDR3 sequence reads: CASSFGGPDTQYF. CDR3 sequence (DNA): TGTGCCAGCAGCTTCGGGGGGCCAGATACGCAGTATTTT.

The chain joins TRBV6-1 to TRBJ1-2; D gene uncertain. CDR3 length: 15 residues. From germline, CDR1 is MNHNS and CDR2 SASEGT. V was pared by 0 bases and J by 8 bases, with 16 bases between. CDR3 DNA sequence: TGTGCCAGCAGTGAAGCTCTGGGCCCCGGTTGGGGCTACACCTTC. Translated, it gives CASSEALGPGWGYTF.

CDR3 residues: CATTGTENQPQHF. CDR3 DNA sequence: TGTGCCACTACGGGGACAGAGAATCAGCCCCAGCATTTT. The V gene is TRBV10-3, the J gene TRBJ1-5, with TRBD1 matching 7 bases. This CDR3 is 13 amino acids long. Germline V lookup: CDR1 ENHRY, CDR2 SYGVKD. Losses at the gene ends were 10 bases for V and 4 bases for J; bases not matched to a gene: 7.

V gene TRBV5-1 combines with J gene TRBJ1-5, with 8 bases fitting TRBD1. In germline, CDR1 is SGHRS, CDR2 YFSETQ. V shed 0 bases, J shed 1 base, and the junction held 0 bases outside the gene matches. The CDR3 sequence is 15 residues long. In DNA, the CDR3 is TGCGCCAGCAGCTTGGCAGGGGGCAGCAATCAGCCCCAGCATTTT. It encodes CASSLAGGSNQPQHF.

The chain has TRBV30 and TRBJ1-4; D is possibly TRBD1 (6 bases). The germline gives CDR1 GTSNPN, CDR2 SVGIG (reference sequence). This CDR3 is built from 15 residues. Trimming took off 1 base at V and 7 bases at J, with 16 bases between the two ends. DNA for the CDR3: TGTGCCTGGAGTGAGGGACAAACCTGGGGTGAAAAACTGTTTTTT. It codes for CAWSEGQTWGEKLFF.

The chain links TRBV6-5 to TRBJ2-3, with a weak D call TRBD1 (6 bases). Between the trimmed V and J ends, which lost 5 bases and 4 bases, there was a span of 16 bases. Germline V CDR1 and CDR2: MNHEY, SVGAGI. The CDR3 extends over 15 amino acids. CDR3 sequence (DNA): TGTGCCAGCAGTATGGGGAAAGGGGGTCCAGATACGCAGTATTTT. Translation: CASSMGKGGPDTQYF.

The chain is built from TRBV11-2 and TRBJ2-2; a possible D gene is TRBD2 (7 bases). The V gene lost 0 bases and the J gene lost 7 bases, with 15 bases spanning the gap. Germline V lookup: CDR1 SGHAT, CDR2 FQNNGV. The CDR3 length is 16 residues. The CDR3 sequence: CASSLDFTGGGGELFF. The CDR3 bases are TGTGCCAGCAGCTTAGATTTTACGGGGGGCGGCGGGGAGCTGTTTTTT.

The chain couples TRBV7-2 to TRBJ2-1; TRBD2 matches at 12 bases. The CDR3 has 16 amino acids. Trimming at V came to 5 bases and at J to 7 bases, leaving 9 bases not matched to a gene. CDR1 is SGHTA, CDR2 FQGNSA, per germline. Here the CDR3 DNA reads TGTGCCAGCAGCATACCTCGACTAGCGGGGGCAAATGAGCAGTTCTTC. Translated, it gives CASSIPRLAGANEQFF.

The rearrangement uses TRBV11-2 and TRBJ1-2; 12 nucleotides line up with TRBD1. This CDR3 region has 14 residues. Trimming removed 5 bases from V and 5 bases from J; junction bases left unmatched: 3. Germline CDR1 reads SGHAT; CDR2 reads FQNNGV. This CDR3 is CASSVGQGAYGYTF. The CDR3, as DNA: TGTGCCAGCAGCGTGGGACAGGGGGCGTATGGCTACACCTTC.

V is TRBV28 and J is TRBJ1-2; TRBD1 matches at 7 bases. Germline CDR1 and CDR2: MDHEN and SYDVKM. CDR3 size: 14 residues. J lost 4 bases, V lost 10 bases, and 12 bases had no gene match. In DNA form, the CDR3 reads TGTGCCACCACCTCGACAGGGATTTTCTATGGCTACACCTTC. It specifies CATTSTGIFYGYTF.

The gene calls are TRBV4-1 and TRBJ1-2; 7 positions match TRBD1. Germline trimming cut 9 bases from V and 6 bases from J; bases unmatched to any gene: 4. From germline, CDR1 is MGHRA and CDR2 YSYEKL. The CDR3 runs to 11 residues. In DNA form, the CDR3 reads TGCGCCAGTCAAGGGGGCGATGGCTACACCTTC. Its protein product is CASQGGDGYTF.

A single count supports this clone. In DNA, the CDR3 is TGTGCCAGCAGTGAACAAGGGGCAGGAGAGCAGTTCTTC. This codes for CASSEQGAGEQFF. J is TRBJ2-1 and V is TRBV25-1; possibly TRBD1 for D (5 bases). This CDR3 is 13 amino acids long. V dropped 2 bases and J dropped 10 bases, with 12 bases sitting between them. The germline gives CDR1 MGHDK, CDR2 SYGVNS.

This clone was observed a single time. The V call is TRBV6-5, the J call TRBJ1-5; D is possibly TRBD1 (5 bases). The length of the CDR3 is 12 residues. Germline loops: CDR1 MNHEY, CDR2 SVGAGI. V dropped 6 bases and J dropped 4 bases, with 7 bases sitting between them. CDR3 residues: CASRQGNQPQHF. The CDR3 DNA follows: TGTGCCAGCAGGCAGGGAAATCAGCCCCAGCATTTT.

The chain has TRBV25-1 and TRBJ1-5; no firm D call. There are 16 residues in the CDR3. The V and J ends lost 2 bases and 1 base respectively, with 12 bases between them. CDR1 and CDR2 from the germline V gene are MGHDK and SYGVNS. CDR3 region: CASSEDGSRSNQPQHF. The CDR3 DNA is TGTGCCAGCAGTGAAGATGGGAGTCGCAGCAATCAGCCCCAGCATTTT.

This chain's CDR3 is CASSSPPGQVQHF. The CDR3, as DNA: TGTGCCAGCAGCTCCCCCCCGGGACAGGTCCAGCATTTT. The genes are TRBV9 and TRBJ1-5, with 8 bases aligning to TRBD1. CDR1 is SGDLS and CDR2 is YYNGEE in the germline V gene. This CDR3 contains 13 residues. J lost 12 bases, V lost 4 bases, and 9 bases had no gene match.

The chain links TRBV11-2 to TRBJ2-3, with 10 positions matching TRBD2. The germline gives CDR1 SGHAT, CDR2 FQNNGV. V shed 5 bases, J shed 2 bases, and the junction held 4 bases outside the gene matches. This CDR3 contains 15 residues. CDR3 nucleotides: TGTGCCAGCAGCCTTAGCGGGGGGCCCACAGATACGCAGTATTTT. Protein: CASSLSGGPTDTQYF.

This chain links TRBV25-1 with TRBJ2-3; TRBD2 aligns across 11 bases. The germline CDR1 and CDR2 sequences are MGHDK and SYGVNS. V was clipped by 2 bases and J by 4 bases; unmatched bases: 5. The CDR3 consists of 16 residues. For the CDR3, the DNA is TGTGCCAGCAGTGAAAACCTAGCGGGGGGCTCAGATACGCAGTATTTT. It codes for CASSENLAGGSDTQYF.